This TCR beta chain was sequenced for a study of blood T cell repertoires in COVID-19. About the study: The study counted Cohort 3 donors as recovered given two negative PCRs, clearance, or symptom resolution. PBMCs, B-cell-depleted T cells, or T cells were the source of the cDNA or gDNA that made up the material. Samples of COVID-19 (acute and convalescent) were obtained from the United States, Italy and Spain.

In the source study's methods: It was from reference gene primer amplification that nucleated cell counts were estimated. Profiling relied on immunoSEQ multiplex PCR, and the TCRdb table lists in-frame clones only, not all of them. V and J calls and clone size are copied from that table; D and trimming were computed from the DNA. The sample yields about 150,000 clones, around 79% seen once. Losses at the gene ends were 8 bases for V and 4 bases for J; bases not matched to a gene: 6. The CDR3 covers 14 residues. The germline CDR1 and CDR2 sequences are WSHSY and SAAADI. The origin of this receptor is a woman in her 70s in a cohort exposed to, infected with or recovered from COVID-19 (not recorded which). The source material was PBMCs or T cells enriched from blood (not recorded which). The genes are TRBV10-2 and TRBJ2-1; 9 positions agree with TRBD2. The CDR3 sequence is CASCRTSAYNEQFF. CDR3 bases: TGCGCCAGCTGCAGGACTAGCGCTTACAATGAGCAGTTCTTC.